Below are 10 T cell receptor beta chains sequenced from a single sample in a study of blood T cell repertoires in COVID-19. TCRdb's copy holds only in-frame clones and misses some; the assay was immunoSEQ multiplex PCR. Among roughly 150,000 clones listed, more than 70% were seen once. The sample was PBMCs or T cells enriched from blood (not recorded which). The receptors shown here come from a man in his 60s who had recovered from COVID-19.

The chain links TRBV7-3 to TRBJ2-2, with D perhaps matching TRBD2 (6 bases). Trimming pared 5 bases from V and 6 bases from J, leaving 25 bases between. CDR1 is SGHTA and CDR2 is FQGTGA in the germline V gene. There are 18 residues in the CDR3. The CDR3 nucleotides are TGTGCCAGCAGCCCAATAAGACTAGTAAAAACTGAATCCGGGGAGCTGTTTTTT. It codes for CASSPIRLVKTESGELFF.

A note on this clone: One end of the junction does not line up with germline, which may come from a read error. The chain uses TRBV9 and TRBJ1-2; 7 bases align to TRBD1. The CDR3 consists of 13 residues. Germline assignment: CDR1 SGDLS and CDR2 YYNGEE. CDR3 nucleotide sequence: TGTGCCAGCAGCAGGGGACAGCCCCATGGCTATACCTTC. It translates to CASSRGQPHGYTF.

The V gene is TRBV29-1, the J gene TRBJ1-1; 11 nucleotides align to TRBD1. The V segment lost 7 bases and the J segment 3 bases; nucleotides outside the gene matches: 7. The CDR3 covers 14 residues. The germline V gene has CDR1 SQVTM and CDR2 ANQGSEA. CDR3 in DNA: TGCAGCGCCGACCCGGGACAGGGGGACACTGAAGCTTTCTTT. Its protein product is CSADPGQGDTEAFF.

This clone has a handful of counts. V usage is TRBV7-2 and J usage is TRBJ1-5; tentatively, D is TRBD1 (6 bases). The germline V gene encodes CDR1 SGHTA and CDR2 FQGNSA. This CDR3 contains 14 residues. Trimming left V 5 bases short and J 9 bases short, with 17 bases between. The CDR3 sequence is CASSRGGPRTPQHF. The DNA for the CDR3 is TGTGCCAGCAGCAGAGGGGGACCTAGAACGCCCCAGCATTTT.

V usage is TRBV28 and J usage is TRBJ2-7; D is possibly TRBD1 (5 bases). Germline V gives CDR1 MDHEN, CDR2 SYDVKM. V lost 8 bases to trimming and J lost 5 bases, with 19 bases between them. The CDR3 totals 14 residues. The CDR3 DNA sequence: TGTGCCAGCCGCGACAGTGGGTTCGTCCACGAGCAGTACTTC. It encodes CASRDSGFVHEQYF.

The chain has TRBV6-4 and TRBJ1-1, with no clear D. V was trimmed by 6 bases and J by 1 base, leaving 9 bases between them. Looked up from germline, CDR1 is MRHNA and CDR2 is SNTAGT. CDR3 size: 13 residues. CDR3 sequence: CASSPGENTEAFF. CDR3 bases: TGTGCCAGCAGCCCCGGGGAGAACACTGAAGCTTTCTTT.

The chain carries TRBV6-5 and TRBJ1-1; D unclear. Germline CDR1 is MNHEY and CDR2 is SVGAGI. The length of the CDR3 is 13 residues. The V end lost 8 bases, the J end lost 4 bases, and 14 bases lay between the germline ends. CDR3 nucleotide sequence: TGTGCCAGCGGGGAGCTTTCGGGCACTGAAGCTTTCTTT. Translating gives CASGELSGTEAFF.

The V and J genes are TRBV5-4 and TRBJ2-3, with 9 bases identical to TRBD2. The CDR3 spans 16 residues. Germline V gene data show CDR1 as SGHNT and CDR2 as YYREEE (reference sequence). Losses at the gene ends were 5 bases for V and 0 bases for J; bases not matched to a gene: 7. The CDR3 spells CASRGGGALSTDTQYF. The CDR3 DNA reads TGTGCCAGCAGGGGCGGGGGGGCCCTGAGCACAGATACGCAGTATTTT.

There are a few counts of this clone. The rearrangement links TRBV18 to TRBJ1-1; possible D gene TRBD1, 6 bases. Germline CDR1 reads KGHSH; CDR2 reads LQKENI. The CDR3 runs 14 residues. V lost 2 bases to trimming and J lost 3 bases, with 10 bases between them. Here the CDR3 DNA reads TGTGCCAGCTCACCAGGGGGGGCTCACACTGAAGCTTTCTTT. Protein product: CASSPGGAHTEAFF.

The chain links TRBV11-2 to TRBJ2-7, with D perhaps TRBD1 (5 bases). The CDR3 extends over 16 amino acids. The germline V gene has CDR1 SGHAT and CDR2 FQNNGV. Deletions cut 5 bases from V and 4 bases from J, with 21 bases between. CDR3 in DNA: TGTGCCAGCAGCCCTCTCTCCTGGCAGGGTCAGTACGAGCAGTACTTC. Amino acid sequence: CASSPLSWQGQYEQYF.